The clone carrying this T cell receptor beta chain ranks as medium-sized. The antigen is not known. Additional DNA sequences in this sample encode the identical CDR3. In the original workflow: Clinicopathological groups of papillary thyroid cancer showed CDR3 differences that were used to build a distant-metastasis classifier. TCRdb re-clonotyped the PCR reads via MiXCR. The V and J calls were not made by the authors but by TCRdb's processing. The sample includes 15,000 to 20,000 clones, approximately 14% of them seen just once. This CDR3 contains 16 residues. V lost 3 bases to trimming and J lost 1 base; unmatched junction nucleotides: 6. Germline V gene data show CDR1 as MDHEN and CDR2 as SYDVKM. The data were obtained in a study of metastatic and nonmetastatic thyroid tumors. Study background: Thyroid patients, malignant and benign, had repertoires compared across blood and tumor or nodule tissue. Overall study findings and caveats: Benign nodules reportedly had significantly lower TCR beta diversity than malignant thyroid tumors in blood and tumor.

None of the patients had undergone any treatment ahead of thyroid surgery. The sequencing input was blood. This rearrangement joins TRBV28 to TRBJ2-3, with 8 bases that match TRBD2. The sequence was obtained from a female donor with papillary thyroid cancer or a benign thyroid nodule (not recorded which). Some clones in this sample may be carry-over from other donors' samples. As DNA, the CDR3 is TGTGCCAGCAGTTTCCAGAGCGGGAGCGGCACAGATACGCAGTATTTT. It specifies CASSFQSGSGTDTQYF.